Below, 28 T cell receptor beta chains from the same sample are listed, as sequenced in a study of blood T cell repertoires in COVID-19. Generated by immunoSEQ multiplex PCR, the TCRdb table keeps only in-frame clones and is missing some. The data contain 250,000 or so clones, just over 85% of them seen just once; the ten biggest clones take up 3%. Sequencing was carried out using peripheral blood. These receptors were taken from a woman aged 25 to 45 with active or convalescent COVID-19.

The V call is TRBV7-8, the J call TRBJ2-1; maybe TRBD1 (6 bases). The CDR3 loop spans 13 amino acids. Germline lookup yields CDR1 SGHVS and CDR2 FQNEAQ. V lost 1 base and J 10 bases, leaving 11 bases between the germline ends. The CDR3 protein is CASSLDRVGEQFF. CDR3 sequence (DNA): TGTGCCAGCAGCTTAGACAGGGTCGGGGAGCAGTTCTTC.

The chain uses TRBV5-4 and TRBJ2-5, with 7 bases aligning to TRBD2. Germline values: CDR1 SGHNT, CDR2 YYREEE (reference sequence). The CDR3 is made up of 16 amino acids. Losses at the gene ends were 1 base for V and 3 bases for J; bases not matched to a gene: 9. In DNA, the CDR3 is TGTGCCAGCAGCTTGTTCCGCGGGGGTTTTGAAGAGACCCAGTACTTC. Translating it yields CASSLFRGGFEETQYF.

The chain recombines TRBV15 with TRBJ2-4; a weak D match, TRBD1 (5 bases). This CDR3 has 16 amino acids. Trimming cost V 6 bases and J 3 bases, with 18 bases left between them. Germline assignment: CDR1 LNHNV and CDR2 YYDKDF (reference sequence). DNA of the CDR3: TGTGCCACCAGGAATTCGACAGCCCCGGGCAAAAACATTCAGTACTTC. Its protein product is CATRNSTAPGKNIQYF.

The V and J genes are TRBV23-1 and TRBJ2-7; TRBD1 agrees at 7 bases. TRBV23-1 is reported as an ORF; its role is uncertain. The V and J ends lost 8 bases and 5 bases, in that order; junction bases with no gene match: 15. The CDR3 runs 15 residues. The CDR3: CASPWGPGTENEQYF. The CDR3 DNA sequence: TGCGCCAGCCCATGGGGTCCCGGGACAGAAAACGAGCAGTACTTC.

The rearrangement joins TRBV2 to TRBJ2-1, with 12 bases fitting TRBD2. Germline CDR1 is SNHLY and CDR2 is FYNNEI. This CDR3 spans 14 amino acids. V lost 10 bases to trimming and J lost 4 bases; unmatched junction nucleotides: 5. CDR3 sequence: CATLTSGGYNEQFF. The CDR3 DNA reads TGTGCCACCCTGACTAGCGGGGGTTACAATGAGCAGTTCTTC.

This chain joins TRBV5-1 and TRBJ1-4; TRBD1 matches at 7 bases. Germline assignment: CDR1 SGHRS and CDR2 YFSETQ. V was clipped by 3 bases and J by 1 base; unmatched bases: 6. CDR3 length equals 16 residues. Here the CDR3 DNA reads TGCGCCAGCAGCTCCCGGCAGGGGGGAACTAATGAAAAACTGTTTTTT. It specifies CASSSRQGGTNEKLFF.

The chain employs TRBV5-5 and TRBJ1-1; 11 bases map to TRBD1. The CDR3 covers 16 residues. Trimming took 4 bases from V and 4 from J; bases not matched to a gene: 9. CDR1 is SGHKS and CDR2 is YYEKEE in the germline V gene (reference sequence). The CDR3 sequence: CASSQVAGTGGTEAFF. CDR3 bases: TGTGCCAGCAGCCAGGTCGCCGGGACAGGGGGCACTGAAGCTTTCTTT.

The chain joins TRBV5-4 to TRBJ2-2; 11 nucleotides line up with TRBD1. This CDR3 is 17 amino acids long. Germline assignment: CDR1 SGHNT and CDR2 YYREEE (reference sequence). The J segment lost 5 bases and the V segment lost 4 bases, leaving 10 bases of the junction unmatched. The CDR3 loop is CASSTGQGALLTGELFF. The CDR3 DNA follows: TGTGCCAGCAGCACTGGACAGGGGGCTCTTTTAACCGGGGAGCTGTTTTTT.

The chain carries TRBV5-1 and TRBJ2-3, with 7 bases aligning to TRBD1. Per the germline V gene, CDR1 is SGHRS and CDR2 is YFSETQ. V lost 1 base, J lost 4 bases, and 9 bases stayed unmatched. The CDR3 has 16 amino acids. In DNA form, the CDR3 reads TGCGCCAGCAGCTTGAGCGCAGGGGGAAAGGCAGATACGCAGTATTTT. It yields the protein CASSLSAGGKADTQYF.

This chain joins TRBV28 and TRBJ1-6, with D hard to call. The V gene lost 6 bases and the J gene lost 11 bases, with 17 bases spanning the gap. From germline, CDR1 is MDHEN and CDR2 SYDVKM. This CDR3 region has 14 residues. The CDR3 spells CASSTGPEGAPLHF. The CDR3 DNA is TGTGCCAGCAGCACGGGCCCGGAGGGTGCACCCCTCCACTTT.

This chain connects TRBV10-3 to TRBJ1-2; D possibly corresponds to TRBD1 (5 bases). The CDR3 length is 17 residues. The V and J ends lost 6 bases and 2 bases respectively, with 22 bases between them. Germline V gene data show CDR1 as ENHRY and CDR2 as SYGVKD. This chain's CDR3 is CAIRSPGGTTRNYGYTF. In DNA form, the CDR3 reads TGTGCCATCAGATCCCCGGGGGGGACCACACGGAACTATGGCTACACCTTC.

This sequence joins TRBV28 and TRBJ2-1; 10 bases map to TRBD2. Germline V gives CDR1 MDHEN, CDR2 SYDVKM. The junction had 10 bases not matched to a gene; V was cut back by 4 bases and J by 4 bases. The CDR3 is 17 residues long. The CDR3 region is CASSSLPPGLAYNEQFF. The CDR3 DNA is TGTGCCAGCAGTTCCCTGCCCCCGGGACTAGCGTACAATGAGCAGTTCTTC.

The CDR3 here is CASSRDRGARGNSPLHF. For the CDR3, the DNA is TGTGCCAGTAGTCGGGACAGGGGGGCCAGGGGCAATTCACCCCTCCACTTT. The chain employs TRBV19 and TRBJ1-6; 11 nucleotides match TRBD1. This CDR3 is 17 amino acids long. Germline CDR1 LNHDA, CDR2 SQIVND (reference sequence). J gave up 7 bases and V 5 bases, and 10 bases lay outside the gene matches.

This chain uses TRBV10-1 with TRBJ1-4; TRBD1 is a possible D gene (5 bases). The germline gives CDR1 WNHNN, CDR2 SYGVQD (reference sequence). The V gene lost 4 bases and the J gene lost 5 bases, with 5 bases spanning the gap. This CDR3 is 12 amino acids long. The CDR3: CASSGTNEKLFF. In nucleotides, the CDR3 is TGCGCCAGCAGTGGGACAAATGAAAAACTGTTTTTT.

The chain has TRBV10-3 and TRBJ2-3; D is perhaps TRBD2 (6 bases). The CDR3 is 15 residues long. CDR1 ENHRY and CDR2 SYGVKD come from the germline V gene. Trimming removed 0 bases from V and 2 bases from J, with 9 bases in between. CDR3 DNA sequence: TGTGCCATCAGTGAGTCCCGCGGGGTCACAGATACGCAGTATTTT. As protein: CAISESRGVTDTQYF.

With regard to this clone: The sample has other DNA sequences that encode this CDR3 too. The chain carries TRBV13 and TRBJ2-1, with no clear D. The V end was cut by 6 bases, the J end by 0 bases, with 12 bases between. CDR1 is PRHDT, CDR2 FYEKMQ, per germline (reference sequence). The CDR3 runs 15 residues. In DNA, the CDR3 is TGTGCCAGCAGTCTGGCGGCGAGCTCCTACAATGAGCAGTTCTTC. Translated, it gives CASSLAASSYNEQFF.

This clone has just a few counts. The chain uses TRBV2 and TRBJ1-5, with unresolved D. The CDR3 is 17 residues long. Germline CDR1 is SNHLY and CDR2 is FYNNEI. The V end lost 3 bases, the J end lost 1 base, and 16 bases lay between the germline ends. CDR3 DNA: TGTGCCAGCAGTGAGAGGCGGGGTCAAGTCAGCAATCAGCCCCAGCATTTT. Protein sequence: CASSERRGQVSNQPQHF. Variable domain in full (rest from reference TRBV2 and TRBJ1-5): EPEVTQTPSHQVTQMGQEVILRCVPISNHLYFYWYRQILGQKVEFLVSFYNNEISEKSEIFDDQFSVERPDGSNFTLKIRSTKLEDSAMYFCASSERRGQVSNQPQHFGDGTRLSIL.

This clone was seen only a few times. The chain uses TRBV5-6 and TRBJ1-1; 9 nucleotides agree with TRBD1. J lost 1 base, V lost 4 bases, and 5 bases had no gene match. Germline V gives CDR1 SGHDT, CDR2 YYEEEE. This CDR3 has 15 amino acids. As DNA, the CDR3 is TGTGCCAGCAGCATAGGACAGGGGAGGAACACTGAAGCTTTCTTT. Amino acid sequence: CASSIGQGRNTEAFF.

The chain uses TRBV5-1 and TRBJ2-3, with D possibly matching TRBD1 (5 bases). V dropped 4 bases and J dropped 6 bases, with 15 bases sitting between them. The CDR3 spans 14 residues. Per germline, CDR1 SGHRS and CDR2 YFSETQ. CDR3 loop: CASSPGSRADTQYF. In DNA form, the CDR3 reads TGCGCCAGCAGCCCCGGGTCCAGGGCGGATACGCAGTATTTT.

J is TRBJ1-6 and V is TRBV6-4, with 7 bases lining up with TRBD1. This CDR3 region has 15 residues. Germline V gives CDR1 MRHNA, CDR2 SNTAGT. Losses at the gene ends were 5 bases for V and 7 bases for J; bases not matched to a gene: 8. CDR3 in amino acids: CASSHHGTVNSPLHF. CDR3 in DNA: TGTGCCAGCAGTCACCACGGGACAGTGAATTCACCCCTCCACTTT.

The chain combines TRBV5-4 with TRBJ2-7, with TRBD1 matching 10 bases. The germline V gene has CDR1 SGHNT and CDR2 YYREEE (reference sequence). The CDR3 loop spans 15 amino acids. V gave up 5 bases and J gave up 1 base; unmatched junction bases: 6. In nucleotides, the CDR3 is TGTGCCAGCAGTTCCGGACAGGGGGGTTCCTACGAGCAGTACTTC. Translated, it gives CASSSGQGGSYEQYF.

V and J are TRBV19 and TRBJ1-3; D remains ambiguous. V lost 3 bases and J lost 3, with 12 bases in between. Germline CDR1 LNHDA, CDR2 SQIVND (reference sequence). The CDR3 sequence is 15 residues long. The chain's CDR3 is CASSIWRTVGNTIYF. The CDR3 bases are TGTGCCAGTAGTATTTGGCGCACAGTTGGAAACACCATATATTTT.

V is TRBV6-1 and J is TRBJ2-1; D ambiguous. V gave up 0 bases and J gave up 5 bases, with 11 bases separating them. CDR1 is MNHNS and CDR2 is SASEGT in the germline V gene. This CDR3 contains 15 residues. The CDR3 bases are TGTGCCAGCAGTGAAGCTCGCTGGCATAACAATGAGCAGTTCTTC. It is translated as CASSEARWHNNEQFF.

The chain is built from TRBV5-1 and TRBJ2-2; the D is unclear. The V and J ends lost 4 bases and 4 bases respectively, with 11 bases between them. Germline lookup yields CDR1 SGHRS and CDR2 YFSETQ. The CDR3 sequence is 14 residues long. CDR3 in amino acids: CASSTDTATGELFF. In nucleotides, the CDR3 is TGCGCCAGCAGCACCGACACCGCCACCGGGGAGCTGTTTTTT.

A few counts support this clone. This chain uses TRBV6-2 or TRBV6-3 with TRBJ1-1, with D tentatively TRBD1 (6 bases). The CDR3 consists of 13 residues. Germline V gives CDR1 MNHEY, CDR2 SVGEGT. Trimming pared 5 bases from V and 11 bases from J, leaving 18 bases between. CDR3 in DNA: TGTGCCAGCAGTGCGGACAGCATAGTGGGGGCTTTCTTT. Its protein is CASSADSIVGAFF.

This sequence joins TRBV6-2 or TRBV6-3 and TRBJ1-5; tentative D call: TRBD1 (5 bases). The CDR3 is 16 amino acids. Trimming pared 3 bases from V and 0 bases from J, leaving 12 bases between. Germline V lookup: CDR1 MNHEY, CDR2 SVGEGT. This CDR3 reads CASSYGTPYSNQPQHF. DNA for the CDR3: TGTGCCAGCAGTTATGGGACTCCTTATAGCAATCAGCCCCAGCATTTT.

This clone was detected only a few times. V is TRBV5-6 and J is TRBJ2-7, with D perhaps matching TRBD1 (6 bases). Trimming pared 2 bases from V and 6 bases from J, leaving 15 bases between. Per germline, CDR1 SGHDT and CDR2 YYEEEE. The CDR3 extends over 14 amino acids. Here the CDR3 reads CASSLLTGFPEQYF. CDR3 in DNA: TGTGCCAGCAGCTTATTAACAGGGTTCCCCGAGCAGTACTTC.

CDR3 residues: CASSLRRETEAFF. CDR3 DNA sequence: TGTGCCAGCAGCTTAAGAAGGGAGACTGAAGCTTTCTTT. The J gene is TRBJ1-1, the V gene TRBV7-3; D gene ambiguous. V was shortened by 1 base and J by 5 bases, with 8 bases between the two germline ends. This CDR3 has 13 amino acids. Per the germline V gene, CDR1 is SGHTA and CDR2 is FQGTGA. The variable domain in full, with the rest retrieved from reference TRBV7-3 and TRBJ1-1, is GAGVSQTPSNKVTEKGKYVELRCDPISGHTALYWYRQSLGQGPEFLIYFQGTGAADDSGLPNDRFFAVRPEGSVSTLKIQRTERGDSAVYLCASSLRRETEAFFGQGTRLTVV.